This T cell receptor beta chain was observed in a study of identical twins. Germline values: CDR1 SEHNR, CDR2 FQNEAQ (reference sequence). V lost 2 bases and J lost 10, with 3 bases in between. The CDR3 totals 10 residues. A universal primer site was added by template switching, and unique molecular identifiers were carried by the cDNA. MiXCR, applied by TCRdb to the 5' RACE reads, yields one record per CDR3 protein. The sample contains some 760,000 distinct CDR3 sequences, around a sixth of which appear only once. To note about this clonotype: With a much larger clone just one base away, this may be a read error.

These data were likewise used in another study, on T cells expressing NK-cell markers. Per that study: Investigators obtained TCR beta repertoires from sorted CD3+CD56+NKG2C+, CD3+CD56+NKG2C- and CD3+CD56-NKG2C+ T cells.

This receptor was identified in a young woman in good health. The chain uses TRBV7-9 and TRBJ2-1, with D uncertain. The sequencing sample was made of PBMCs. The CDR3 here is CASSLTEQFF. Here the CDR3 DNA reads TGTGCCAGCAGCTTAACAGAGCAGTTCTTC.